Detailed here is one TCR beta chain. As yet, its antigen is unknown. The sample belongs to a study of OX40 agonist ivuxolimab in advanced cancers. Study as a whole: The drug used for patients, ivuxolimab, was an agonistic anti-OX40 (CD134) antibody. Two patients with cutaneous melanoma and one with hepatocellular carcinoma, three in total, showed partial responses. General observations from the study: Expanded clones were, on average, more numerous among CD8+ T cells than CD4+.

Assay: immunoSEQ multiplex PCR; the TCRdb copy retains only in-frame clones and omits some. This repertoire shows fewer than 30,000 clones, under 80% found once; its top ten account for approximately 15%. Germline CDR1 LNHDA, CDR2 SQIVND (reference sequence). There are 14 residues in the CDR3. J lost 1 base, V lost 7 bases, and 6 bases had no gene match. The TCR sequence derives from an adult with an advanced solid tumor such as melanoma, head and neck, liver or kidney cancer. This chain connects TRBV19 to TRBJ2-5; 7 bases are a match to TRBD1. Sequences were derived from CD4+ or CD8+ T cells sorted from blood, sampled in a trial of the OX40 agonist ivuxolimab. The CDR3 nucleotides read TGTGCCAGTACCCCCGACAGGGCCCAAGAGACCCAGTACTTC. Its translation: CASTPDRAQETQYF.